This T cell receptor beta chain appears in the sequencing data of a study of blood T cell repertoires in COVID-19. Study-level background: Some COVID-19 samples were acute and others convalescent; all came from the United States, Italy and Spain.

Germline loops: CDR1 DFQATT, CDR2 SNEGSKA (reference sequence). Trimming left V 3 bases short and J 12 bases short, with 12 bases between. The CDR3 extends over 12 amino acids. Libraries were prepared by immunoSEQ multiplex PCR; TCRdb keeps only in-frame clonotypes and omits some of them. Of about 140,000 clones listed, 75% to 90% are singletons. The rearrangement links TRBV20-1 to TRBJ1-6; a possible D gene is TRBD1 (5 bases). The source is an elderly woman with acute or convalescent COVID-19. Sequences were obtained from peripheral blood. The CDR3 DNA reads TGCAGTGCTAGTCGGCAGGGCGGACCCCTCCACTTT. Translated: CSASRQGGPLHF.